Presented here are 15 T cell receptor beta chains from one specimen sequenced in a study of blood T cell repertoires in COVID-19. The method was immunoSEQ multiplex PCR; TCRdb's version includes in-frame clones alone and lacks a portion of them. This sample has tens of thousands of clones, with approximately 89% found just once. Sequencing was done on a sample of peripheral blood. These receptors were collected from a man in his forties or fifties with acute or convalescent COVID-19.

The rearrangement links TRBV19 to TRBJ1-2; TRBD1 aligns across 7 bases. This CDR3 is built from 15 residues. The V and J ends lost 6 bases and 5 bases, in that order; junction bases with no gene match: 12. The germline gives CDR1 LNHDA, CDR2 SQIVND (reference sequence). This chain's CDR3 is CASSTTGEGRYGYTF. In DNA form, the CDR3 reads TGTGCCAGTAGCACCACAGGGGAAGGTCGGTATGGCTACACCTTC.

The V call is TRBV2, the J call TRBJ2-5, with 9 positions matching TRBD2. V dropped 6 bases and J dropped 2; count of bases not matched to a gene: 10. This CDR3 has 16 amino acids. CDR1 SNHLY and CDR2 FYNNEI come from the germline V gene. CDR3: CASRDRRGGGQETQYF. Here the CDR3 DNA reads TGTGCCAGCAGGGATAGGCGGGGGGGCGGTCAAGAGACCCAGTACTTC.

The chain carries TRBV5-5 and TRBJ2-7, with 8 bases lining up with TRBD1. Germline V gives CDR1 SGHKS, CDR2 YYEKEE (reference sequence). The CDR3 has 17 residues. The trim removed 4 bases at V and 0 bases at J, leaving 12 bases unmatched. The CDR3 here is CASSLEGQALPSYEQYF. The DNA of the CDR3 is TGTGCCAGCAGCCTAGAGGGACAGGCGTTACCCTCCTACGAGCAGTACTTC.

The genes are TRBV11-2 and TRBJ2-5; TRBD1 might be the D (5 bases). This CDR3 region has 15 residues. Germline V gene data show CDR1 as SGHAT and CDR2 as FQNNGV. V dropped 3 bases and J dropped 0 bases, with 11 bases sitting between them. The CDR3 loop reads CASSFGSGYQETQYF. The CDR3 DNA follows: TGTGCCAGCAGCTTTGGATCAGGGTACCAAGAGACCCAGTACTTC.

The V call is TRBV2, the J call TRBJ1-4; the match to TRBD1 covers 7 bases. Germline V gene data show CDR1 as SNHLY and CDR2 as FYNNEI. J was trimmed by 8 bases and V by 9 bases; bases with no gene match: 15. This CDR3 has 15 amino acids. DNA for the CDR3: TGTGCCAGTAAGCCGAGGGGGCCAGCTCTCGAAAAACTGTTTTTT. Encoded protein: CASKPRGPALEKLFF.

The chain recombines TRBV6-6 with TRBJ1-5; TRBD1 matches 8 bases. The J segment lost 4 bases and the V segment lost 2 bases, leaving 4 bases of the junction unmatched. The CDR3 totals 15 residues. The germline CDR1 and CDR2 sequences are MNHNY and SVGAGI (reference sequence). CDR3: CASSYGQGGNQPQHF. CDR3 in DNA: TGTGCCAGCAGTTACGGACAGGGAGGGAATCAGCCCCAGCATTTT.

The CDR3 region has the DNA TGCGCCAGCAGCCAAGGACAGGTGGCTTTCTTT. Translated, it gives CASSQGQVAFF. The J gene is TRBJ1-1, the V gene TRBV4-1; D possibly corresponds to TRBD1 (6 bases). V lost 1 base and J lost 11, with 8 bases in between. CDR3 size: 11 residues. Germline V gives CDR1 MGHRA, CDR2 YSYEKL.

The chain has TRBV10-1 and TRBJ2-7; D is unclear. This CDR3 is built from 12 residues. In germline, CDR1 is WNHNN, CDR2 SYGVQD (reference sequence). V was pared by 7 bases and J by 4 bases, with 11 bases between. CDR3: CASKPQRYEQYF. In nucleotides, the CDR3 is TGCGCCAGCAAGCCCCAACGTTACGAGCAGTACTTC.

This clone was observed once. The chain uses TRBV15 and TRBJ2-5, with TRBD1 as a possible D gene (7 bases). Trimming shortened V by 3 bases and J by 2 bases, and 13 bases separated the two germline ends. Germline V gene lookup returns CDR1 LNHNV and CDR2 YYDKDF (reference sequence). The CDR3 extends over 15 amino acids. CDR3 DNA: TGTGCCACCAGCAGCGCCGCAGGGGGGCAAGAGACCCAGTACTTC. Its protein product is CATSSAAGGQETQYF.

This chain joins TRBV29-1 and TRBJ1-2; TRBD1 is a possible D gene (5 bases). The germline gives CDR1 SQVTM, CDR2 ANQGSEA. Deletions cut 0 bases from V and 5 bases from J, with 13 bases between. The CDR3 contains 14 residues. CDR3 sequence reads: CSVEDQAGGYGYTF. CDR3 coding DNA: TGCAGCGTTGAAGATCAGGCGGGGGGGTATGGCTACACCTTC.

The V and J genes are TRBV2 and TRBJ2-3; D possibly corresponds to TRBD1 (6 bases). V was shortened by 5 bases and J by 0 bases, with 12 bases between the two germline ends. This CDR3 comprises 15 residues. Germline CDR1 is SNHLY and CDR2 is FYNNEI. The CDR3 sequence: CASSPLGGSTDTQYF. The CDR3 nucleotides read TGTGCCAGCAGTCCGCTAGGGGGAAGCACAGATACGCAGTATTTT.

The rearrangement joins TRBV5-1 to TRBJ2-1; D might be TRBD2 (5 bases). Germline-derived CDR1 and CDR2 are SGHRS and YFSETQ. V lost 4 bases and J 9 bases, leaving 8 bases between the germline ends. The CDR3 length is 11 residues. This chain's CDR3 is CASSPGTEQFF. In nucleotides, the CDR3 is TGCGCCAGCAGCCCGGGAACTGAGCAGTTCTTC.

The genes are TRBV4-1 and TRBJ2-7, with D perhaps matching TRBD1 (5 bases). There are 13 residues in the CDR3. Trimming removed 1 base from V and 6 bases from J, with 10 bases in between. CDR1 is MGHRA and CDR2 is YSYEKL in the germline V gene. CDR3 nucleotide sequence: TGCGCCAGCAGCCAAGTAAAAGGGGTCGAGCAGTACTTC. This translates into CASSQVKGVEQYF.

The chain carries TRBV19 and TRBJ2-2; 9 nucleotides match TRBD1. With 4 bases clipped from V and 6 bases from J, the junction kept 6 bases outside the gene matches. Germline CDR1 reads LNHDA; CDR2 reads SQIVND (reference sequence). The CDR3 totals 15 residues. The CDR3 DNA reads as TGTGCCAGTAGTACGGGACAGGGAAGGGCCGGGGAGCTGTTTTTT. It translates to CASSTGQGRAGELFF.

This chain joins TRBV19 and TRBJ1-1; TRBD1 agrees at 8 bases. CDR1 is LNHDA, CDR2 SQIVND, per germline (reference sequence). There are 19 residues in the CDR3. The trim removed 6 bases at V and 1 base at J, leaving 19 bases unmatched. CDR3 region: CASRLGGGQGKRANTEAFF. CDR3 nucleotides: TGTGCCAGTAGGTTAGGGGGCGGACAGGGAAAGAGGGCGAACACTGAAGCTTTCTTT.